These 21 T cell receptor beta chains were all obtained from the same sample, sequenced in a study of T cell responses to AZD1222 COVID-19 vaccine. Here immunoSEQ multiplex PCR was the method, and the copy in TCRdb shows in-frame clones only, minus some. The sample shows 79,000 or so clones, roughly 87% of them seen only once. The material sequenced was peripheral blood, taken 28 days after the second AZD1222 dose. The receptors were sampled from an adult who received the AZD1222 COVID-19 vaccine.

The chain recombines TRBV7-9 with TRBJ2-1; 8 nucleotides match TRBD2. The J segment lost 3 bases and the V segment lost 2 bases, leaving 3 bases of the junction unmatched. The germline V gene encodes CDR1 SEHNR and CDR2 FQNEAQ (reference sequence). CDR3 length equals 15 residues. CDR3 bases: TGTGCCAGCAGCTTAAACAGCGGGGGCTACAATGAGCAGTTCTTC. Amino acid sequence: CASSLNSGGYNEQFF.

This sequence joins TRBV27 and TRBJ2-7; D is undetermined. CDR3 length: 13 amino acids. V lost 9 bases and J 0 bases, leaving 12 bases between the germline ends. Germline V CDR1 and CDR2: MNHEY, SMNVEV (reference sequence). CDR3 in DNA: TGTGCCAGTGGCCTGGCCGACTCCTACGAGCAGTACTTC. Encoded protein: CASGLADSYEQYF.

The chain recombines TRBV28 with TRBJ1-6; TRBD1 matches 8 bases. The V and J ends lost 6 bases and 8 bases, in that order; junction bases with no gene match: 9. CDR1 and CDR2 (germline): MDHEN, SYDVKM. This CDR3 is built from 15 residues. Here the CDR3 reads CASRPRQGWDSPLHF. Written as DNA, the CDR3 is TGTGCCAGCAGACCTCGACAGGGGTGGGATTCACCCCTCCACTTT. The complete variable domain, with remaining parts taken from reference TRBV28 and TRBJ1-6, reads DVKVTQSSRYLVKRTGEKVFLECVQDMDHENMFWYRQDPGLGLRLIYFSYDVKMKEKGDIPEGYSVSREKKERFSLILESASTNQTSMYLCASRPRQGWDSPLHFGNGTRLTVT.

This sequence joins TRBV27 and TRBJ1-2; D is possibly TRBD1 (6 bases). This CDR3 has 15 residues. The germline V and J ends were trimmed by 4 bases and 2 bases, with 14 bases remaining between them. Germline V gene sequence: CDR1 MNHEY, CDR2 SMNVEV (reference sequence). The CDR3 sequence is CASSSHGQPNYGYTF. CDR3 nucleotides: TGTGCCAGCAGTTCCCATGGACAGCCCAACTATGGCTACACCTTC.

V gene TRBV4-2 combines with J gene TRBJ2-7, with D tentatively TRBD2 (5 bases). The V end lost 0 bases, the J end lost 3 bases, and 15 bases lay between the germline ends. The CDR3 is 16 amino acids. The V gene's germline CDR1 is LGHNA and CDR2 YNFKEQ. The CDR3 DNA sequence: TGTGCCAGCAGCCAAGATGTGTCGGGATGGGACTACGAGCAGTACTTC. As protein: CASSQDVSGWDYEQYF.

The chain recombines TRBV5-5 with TRBJ2-5; a possible D gene is TRBD1 (6 bases). Trimming left V 4 bases short and J 2 bases short, with 12 bases between. From germline, CDR1 is SGHKS and CDR2 YYEKEE (reference sequence). The CDR3 has 14 amino acids. In DNA, the CDR3 is TGTGCCAGCAGCAAGGGACAATTACAAGAGACCCAGTACTTC. It codes for CASSKGQLQETQYF.

The chain joins TRBV12-3 or TRBV12-4 to TRBJ2-7; 7 bases agree with TRBD1. The V gene end was trimmed by 5 bases and the J gene end by 3 bases; junction bases not matched to a gene: 4. The CDR3 is 13 amino acids. In DNA, the CDR3 is TGTGCCAGCAGTAGGGACAGCTTCTACGAGCAGTACGTC. Amino acids: CASSRDSFYEQYV.

This chain links TRBV19 with TRBJ1-1; the D is unclear. The germline V gene encodes CDR1 LNHDA and CDR2 SQIVND (reference sequence). The CDR3 has 15 residues. The V end was cut by 6 bases, the J end by 1 base, with 15 bases between. This chain's CDR3 is CASRSLGSWNTEAFF. As DNA, the CDR3 is TGTGCCAGTAGGAGTTTGGGGTCTTGGAACACTGAAGCTTTCTTT.

V and J are TRBV4-2 and TRBJ2-3, with TRBD2 matching over 7 bases. This CDR3 spans 16 amino acids. V trimming: 2 bases; J trimming: 3 bases; junction bases outside the gene matches: 8. Germline V gene data show CDR1 as LGHNA and CDR2 as YNFKEQ. CDR3 in amino acids: CASSQSPSGVTDTQYF. The CDR3 nucleotides are TGTGCCAGCAGCCAATCCCCGAGCGGGGTAACAGATACGCAGTATTTT.

This chain links TRBV27 with TRBJ2-7, with D tentatively TRBD1 (5 bases). The CDR3 consists of 15 residues. Between the trimmed V and J ends, which lost 3 bases and 3 bases, there was a span of 15 bases. Germline V gene data show CDR1 as MNHEY and CDR2 as SMNVEV (reference sequence). The chain's CDR3 is CASSLTANPSYEQYV. The CDR3 DNA is TGTGCCAGCAGTTTGACAGCGAATCCAAGCTACGAGCAGTACGTC.

This chain joins TRBV7-6 and TRBJ2-7; D unclear. The CDR3 length is 13 residues. The V gene's germline CDR1 is SGHVS and CDR2 FNYEAQ. With 5 bases removed from V and 4 bases from J, the gap between germline ends came to 12 bases. CDR3 region: CASSKNKEYEQYF. The CDR3 DNA is TGTGCCAGCAGCAAGAACAAGGAGTACGAGCAGTACTTC.

This chain links TRBV27 with TRBJ1-1; tentatively, D is TRBD1 (6 bases). V was shortened by 5 bases and J by 0 bases, with 13 bases between the two germline ends. This CDR3 is built from 15 residues. Germline values: CDR1 MNHEY, CDR2 SMNVEV (reference sequence). CDR3 sequence (DNA): TGTGCCAGCAGTCCGACAGGAAGGATGAACACTGAAGCTTTCTTT. Protein: CASSPTGRMNTEAFF.

This clone was recorded only once. The gene calls are TRBV5-1 and TRBJ1-1, with D possibly being TRBD1 (5 bases). This CDR3 has 14 residues. V was cut by 0 bases and J by 1 base, with 7 bases left in between. Germline assignment: CDR1 SGHRS and CDR2 YFSETQ. This CDR3 is CASSLVTGNTEAFF. The CDR3 DNA reads as TGCGCCAGCAGCTTGGTTACAGGGAACACTGAAGCTTTCTTT.

The rearrangement links TRBV7-3 to TRBJ2-1; 14 bases agree with TRBD2. The V gene end was trimmed by 2 bases and the J gene end by 8 bases; junction bases not matched to a gene: 11. This CDR3 spans 18 amino acids. Germline V gene sequence: CDR1 SGHTA, CDR2 FQGTGA. The CDR3 nucleotides read TGTGCCAGCAGCTTATCTGGACTAGCGGGGGGACCGAGGTATGAGCAGTTCTTC. It yields the protein CASSLSGLAGGPRYEQFF.

CDR3 sequence (DNA): TGTGCCAGCAGCAATTACAGGGGGTTGTCCTACGAGCAGTACTTC. Translated: CASSNYRGLSYEQYF. V and J are TRBV6-5 and TRBJ2-7, with 8 bases aligning to TRBD1. V was clipped by 6 bases and J by 1 base; unmatched bases: 8. CDR1 is MNHEY and CDR2 is SVGAGI in the germline V gene. The CDR3 sequence is 15 residues long.

V gene TRBV4-1 combines with J gene TRBJ1-2; perhaps TRBD1 as D (5 bases). The CDR3 covers 13 residues. Germline V gene lookup returns CDR1 MGHRA and CDR2 YSYEKL. Deletions cut 3 bases from V and 5 bases from J, with 10 bases between. The chain's CDR3 is CASSQAGPYGYTF. In nucleotides, the CDR3 is TGCGCCAGCAGCCAGGCGGGACCTTATGGCTACACCTTC.

This clone appeared a few times. V is TRBV6-4 and J is TRBJ2-1; D might be TRBD2 (6 bases). The CDR3 runs to 17 residues. Germline V CDR1 and CDR2: MRHNA, SNTAGT. Trimming left V 2 bases short and J 4 bases short, with 18 bases between. CDR3 bases: TGTGCCAGCAGTGACGAACTAGCTCTCATGCGGTACAATGAGCAGTTCTTC. Translating gives CASSDELALMRYNEQFF.

The CDR3 DNA is TGTGCCACGGGACAGGAAACCCAAGAGACCCAGTACTTC. Protein sequence: CATGQETQETQYF. The chain is built from TRBV10-3 and TRBJ2-5; TRBD1 aligns across 8 bases. From germline, CDR1 is ENHRY and CDR2 SYGVKD. CDR3 length: 13 amino acids. After removal of 10 bases from V and 1 base from J, the junction contained 5 bases not matched to a gene.

This chain uses TRBV5-6 with TRBJ1-2; no definite D call. With 0 bases removed from V and 2 bases from J, the gap between germline ends came to 2 bases. The CDR3 is 12 amino acids. CDR1 is SGHDT and CDR2 is YYEEEE in the germline V gene. The CDR3 loop reads CASSLVNYGYTF. The CDR3 coding sequence is TGTGCCAGCAGCTTGGTAAACTATGGCTACACCTTC. Using reference TRBV5-6 and TRBJ1-2 for the parts outside the CDR3, the full variable domain is DAGVTQSPTHLIKTRGQQVTLRCSPKSGHDTVSWYQQALGQGPQFIFQYYEEEERQRGNFPDRFSGHQFPNYSSELNVNALLLGDSALYLCASSLVNYGYTFGSGTRLTVV.

The V gene is TRBV10-3, the J gene TRBJ2-3; 8 bases agree with TRBD1. The CDR3 has 14 residues. Germline V gene sequence: CDR1 ENHRY, CDR2 SYGVKD. The V segment lost 10 bases and the J segment 6 bases; nucleotides outside the gene matches: 12. Written as DNA, the CDR3 is TGTGCCACCTGGGGGCAGGGGGCAAGGGATACGCAGTATTTT. Protein: CATWGQGARDTQYF.

The chain has TRBV10-3 and TRBJ2-7; 10 bases align to TRBD1. The V and J ends lost 6 bases and 3 bases, in that order; junction bases with no gene match: 5. Looked up from germline, CDR1 is ENHRY and CDR2 is SYGVKD. The CDR3 length is 14 residues. CDR3 region: CAISPGTGVYEQYV. In nucleotides, the CDR3 is TGTGCCATCAGCCCCGGGACAGGGGTCTACGAGCAGTACGTC.